This T cell receptor beta chain originates from a study of blood T cell repertoires in COVID-19. Source study methods: Reference gene primer amplification gave nucleated cell count estimates. Generated by immunoSEQ multiplex PCR, the TCRdb table keeps only in-frame clones and is missing some. V, J and clone size are taken as reported in that table, and D and trimming were inferred from the DNA itself. The sample lists tens of thousands of clones; around four fifths were seen once. Only a few counts were recorded for this clone. The CDR3 loop spans 13 amino acids. With 0 bases removed from V and 11 bases from J, the gap between germline ends came to 13 bases. Germline values: CDR1 SGHAT, CDR2 FQNNGV.

Sequences were obtained from peripheral blood. V and J are TRBV11-2 and TRBJ1-1; no clear D. The TCR originated in a human donor in a cohort sampled during active COVID-19. The CDR3 DNA reads TGTGCCAGCAGCTTAGAGCCGGGTTCTTTGGCTTTCTTT. Protein: CASSLEPGSLAFF.